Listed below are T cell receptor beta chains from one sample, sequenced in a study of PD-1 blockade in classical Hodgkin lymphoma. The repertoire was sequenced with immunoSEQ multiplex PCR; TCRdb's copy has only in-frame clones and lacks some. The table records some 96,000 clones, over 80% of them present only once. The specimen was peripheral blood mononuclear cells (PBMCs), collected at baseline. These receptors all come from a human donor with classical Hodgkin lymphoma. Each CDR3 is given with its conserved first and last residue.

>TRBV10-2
CASSVGVYETQYF
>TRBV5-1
CASSFSLGTSGISSYEQYF
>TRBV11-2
CASSRSTNYEQYF
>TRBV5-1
CASSITGTDNYEQYF
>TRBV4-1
CASSHPERPAASYEQYF
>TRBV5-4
CASSVERQETQYF
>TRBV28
CALQGDYGYTF
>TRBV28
CASSFSVRQLYNEQFF
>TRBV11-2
CASSSGGGVSTDTQYF
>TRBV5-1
CASSMRTGREQYF
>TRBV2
CASTRGGPTDTQYF
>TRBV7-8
CASSSGLAGYQETQYF
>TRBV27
CASSFRGNEQFF
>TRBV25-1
CASSEYRGTEAFF
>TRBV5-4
CASSPGGEAAYEQYF
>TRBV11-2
CASSPFSEQYF
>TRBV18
CASSPRQGDFQYF
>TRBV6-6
CASSYLLADTGELFF
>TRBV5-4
CASSVIAGARTNTGELFF
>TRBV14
CASSRFRGFEQFF
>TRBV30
CAWSVGTAIIGYTF
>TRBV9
CASSVFDQGRGYTF